This T cell receptor (beta chain) stems from a study of cytomegalovirus exposure and HLA in healthy donors. With regard to this clone: Its cognate antigen is unknown.

PCR primers comprised 60 Vbeta and 13 Jbeta primers. Data came from immunoSEQ multiplex PCR; TCRdb stores just in-frame clones and leaves some out. The sample includes 70,000 or so clones. Broader study findings: Reports indicated that the classifier achieved high specificity and sensitivity in diagnosing cytomegalovirus status. Later, an analysis found that common viral pathogens appeared to be linked with several of the most significant clusters.

V was cut by 2 bases and J by 5 bases, with 9 bases left in between. CDR3 length equals 13 residues. The germline gives CDR1 MDHEN, CDR2 SYDVKM. The chain combines TRBV28 with TRBJ2-5; a possible D gene is TRBD2 (5 bases). The sequence derives from a female donor in good health and CMV-seropositive. Material for sequencing was PBMCs. The CDR3 DNA is TGTGCCAGCAGTTTACCTAGCACGGAGACCCAGTACTTC. It codes for CASSLPSTETQYF.